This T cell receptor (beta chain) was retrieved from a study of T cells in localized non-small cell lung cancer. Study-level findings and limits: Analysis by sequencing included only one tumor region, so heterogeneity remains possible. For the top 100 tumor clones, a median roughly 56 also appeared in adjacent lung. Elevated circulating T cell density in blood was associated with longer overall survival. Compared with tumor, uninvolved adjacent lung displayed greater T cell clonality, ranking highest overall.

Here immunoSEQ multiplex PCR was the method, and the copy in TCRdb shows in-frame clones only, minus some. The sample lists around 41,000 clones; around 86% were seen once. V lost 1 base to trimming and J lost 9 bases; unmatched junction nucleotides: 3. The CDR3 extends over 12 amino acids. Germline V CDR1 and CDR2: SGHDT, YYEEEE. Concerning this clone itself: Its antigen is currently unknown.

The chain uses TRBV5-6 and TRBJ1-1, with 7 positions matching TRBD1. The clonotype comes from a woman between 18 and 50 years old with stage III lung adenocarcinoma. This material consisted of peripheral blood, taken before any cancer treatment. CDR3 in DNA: TGTGCCAGCAGCTTGTGGGGACAGAAAGCTTTCTTT. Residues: CASSLWGQKAFF. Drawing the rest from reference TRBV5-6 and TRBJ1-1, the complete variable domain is DAGVTQSPTHLIKTRGQQVTLRCSPKSGHDTVSWYQQALGQGPQFIFQYYEEEERQRGNFPDRFSGHQFPNYSSELNVNALLLGDSALYLCASSLWGQKAFFGQGTRLTVV.